This TCR beta chain is from a study of cytomegalovirus exposure and HLA in healthy donors. Each donor was nominally healthy when sampled (though unrecorded immune exposures were likely). Trimming cost V 5 bases and J 2 bases, with 16 bases left between them. This CDR3 is 16 amino acids long. Germline CDR1 and CDR2: MDHEN and SYDVKM. Findings and caveats of the study: Reportedly, diagnosis of cytomegalovirus status by the classifier showed high specificity and sensitivity. Presence/absence analyses supposed approximately even sequencing depth among donors.

Concerning this clone: Its target is unknown.

A multiplex PCR was run with 60 Vbeta primers and 13 Jbeta primers. Data came from immunoSEQ multiplex PCR; TCRdb stores just in-frame clones and leaves some out. The data contain about 150,000 clones, around three quarters of them singletons. The clonotype comes from a middle-aged woman in good health and CMV-seropositive. The chain carries TRBV28 and TRBJ2-1; weak D call: TRBD2 (7 bases). Sequenced material: PBMCs. For the CDR3, the DNA is TGTGCCAGCAGTCTCACTGGCGGGGGCCCCTACAATGAGCAGTTCTTC. This codes for CASSLTGGGPYNEQFF. Filled out from reference TRBV28 and TRBJ2-1, the complete variable domain reads DVKVTQSSRYLVKRTGEKVFLECVQDMDHENMFWYRQDPGLGLRLIYFSYDVKMKEKGDIPEGYSVSREKKERFSLILESASTNQTSMYLCASSLTGGGPYNEQFFGPGTRLTVL.